These T cell receptor beta chains were read from a single sample in a study of T cells in tumors after PD-1 blockade. Measured with immunoSEQ multiplex PCR; TCRdb has only the in-frame clones, and not every one. The table lists over 10,000 clones, less than 65% of them singletons, with around 15% in the top ten. Sequences were derived from tumor tissue, sampled before anti-PD-1 treatment. These receptors were obtained from a human donor with basal cell carcinoma. CDR3s include the opening cysteine and the closing phenylalanine or tryptophan. D genes are given only for firm matches. Clone size is not always given. Where it is, it says once, few, many or a class for expanded clones.

v_call: TRBV19
j_call: TRBJ1-5
clone_size: -
cdr3_length: 15
d_call: -
cdr3_aa: CASSVPGTQNQPQHF
cdr3_nt: TGTGCCAGTAGTGTCCCCGGGACGCAGAATCAGCCCCAGCATTTT

v_call: TRBV7-9
j_call: TRBJ2-1
clone_size: -
cdr3_length: 16
d_call: -
cdr3_aa: CASSPRTGSSYNEQFF
cdr3_nt: TGTGCCAGCAGCCCGAGGACGGGAAGCTCCTACAATGAGCAGTTCTTC

v_call: TRBV6-2/TRBV6-3
j_call: TRBJ1-5
clone_size: few
cdr3_length: 13
d_call: -
cdr3_aa: CASSQDYIQPQHF
cdr3_nt: TGTGCCAGCAGTCAGGACTATATTCAGCCCCAGCATTTT

v_call: TRBV28
j_call: TRBJ1-2
clone_size: -
cdr3_length: 14
d_call: TRBD1
cdr3_aa: CASRRDRTYDGYTF
cdr3_nt: TGTGCCAGCAGACGGGACAGGACATATGATGGCTACACCTTC

v_call: TRBV13
j_call: TRBJ2-1
clone_size: -
cdr3_length: 19
d_call: TRBD2
cdr3_aa: CASSSPSLEREQTYNEQFF
cdr3_nt: TGTGCCAGCAGCTCCCCCTCCCTCGAGCGGGAGCAAACCTACAATGAGCAGTTCTTC

v_call: TRBV21-1
j_call: TRBJ2-7
clone_size: few
cdr3_length: 15
d_call: -
cdr3_aa: CASSNPPGEPYEQYF
cdr3_nt: TGTGCCAGCAGCAATCCCCCGGGAGAACCCTACGAGCAGTACTTC

v_call: TRBV5-4
j_call: TRBJ2-2
clone_size: -
cdr3_length: 15
d_call: -
cdr3_aa: CASSQTPVNTGELFF
cdr3_nt: TGTGCCAGCAGCCAAACACCGGTAAACACCGGGGAGCTGTTTTTT

v_call: TRBV19
j_call: TRBJ2-3
clone_size: -
cdr3_length: 15
d_call: TRBD1
cdr3_aa: CASSPDRGSTDTQYF
cdr3_nt: TGTGCCAGTAGTCCGGACAGGGGGAGCACAGATACGCAGTATTTT

v_call: TRBV3-1/TRBV3-2
j_call: TRBJ1-1
clone_size: -
cdr3_length: 13
d_call: -
cdr3_aa: CASGGAGDTEAFF
cdr3_nt: TGTGCCAGTGGGGGGGCAGGCGACACTGAAGCTTTCTTT

v_call: TRBV4-1
j_call: TRBJ2-2
clone_size: few
cdr3_length: 17
d_call: TRBD2
cdr3_aa: CASSPLDLGLNTGELFF
cdr3_nt: TGCGCCAGCAGCCCTTTGGACTTGGGACTAAACACCGGGGAGCTGTTTTTT

v_call: TRBV6-2/TRBV6-3
j_call: TRBJ2-4
clone_size: -
cdr3_length: 12
d_call: -
cdr3_aa: CASSGDRGIQYF
cdr3_nt: TGTGCCAGCAGCGGGGATAGGGGCATTCAGTACTTC

v_call: TRBV25-1
j_call: TRBJ2-7
clone_size: -
cdr3_length: 15
d_call: TRBD1
cdr3_aa: CASSEGWTGTYEQYF
cdr3_nt: TGTGCCAGCAGTGAAGGATGGACAGGGACCTACGAGCAGTACTTC

v_call: TRBV25-1
j_call: TRBJ1-2
clone_size: medium-sized
cdr3_length: 12
d_call: -
cdr3_aa: CASRSWGDGYTF
cdr3_nt: TGTGCCAGCAGATCGTGGGGAGATGGCTACACCTTC

v_call: TRBV29-1
j_call: TRBJ2-2
clone_size: few
cdr3_length: 13
d_call: -
cdr3_aa: CSVVFEVGGELFF
cdr3_nt: TGCAGCGTTGTATTTGAGGTCGGCGGGGAGCTGTTTTTT

v_call: TRBV19
j_call: TRBJ1-4
clone_size: -
cdr3_length: 14
d_call: TRBD1
cdr3_aa: CASTGTGASEKLFF
cdr3_nt: TGTGCCAGTACCGGGACAGGGGCGAGTGAAAAACTGTTTTTT

v_call: TRBV19
j_call: TRBJ1-2
clone_size: -
cdr3_length: 15
d_call: -
cdr3_aa: CASERAGTANYGYTF
cdr3_nt: TGTGCCAGTGAAAGGGCAGGGACGGCAAACTATGGCTACACCTTC

v_call: TRBV9
j_call: TRBJ1-4
clone_size: -
cdr3_length: 14
d_call: -
cdr3_aa: CASSLRWGGEKLFF
cdr3_nt: TGTGCCAGCAGCCTCCGGTGGGGCGGCGAAAAACTGTTTTTT

v_call: TRBV5-6
j_call: TRBJ2-7
clone_size: few
cdr3_length: 14
d_call: -
cdr3_aa: CASSLGPDTYEQYF
cdr3_nt: TGTGCCAGCAGCTTGGGGCCTGATACCTACGAGCAGTACTTC

v_call: TRBV11-3
j_call: TRBJ2-1
clone_size: -
cdr3_length: 15
d_call: -
cdr3_aa: CASSLFSGDLNEQFF
cdr3_nt: TGTGCCAGCAGCCTCTTTAGCGGAGATCTGAATGAGCAGTTCTTC

v_call: TRBV24-1
j_call: TRBJ2-2
clone_size: -
cdr3_length: 15
d_call: -
cdr3_aa: CATSEGTGSTGELFF
cdr3_nt: TGTGCCACCAGTGAGGGCACAGGGTCCACCGGGGAGCTGTTTTTT

v_call: TRBV5-1
j_call: TRBJ2-2
clone_size: -
cdr3_length: 19
d_call: TRBD1
cdr3_aa: CASSLEGQGGGANTGELFF
cdr3_nt: TGCGCCAGCAGCTTGGAGGGACAGGGGGGCGGCGCGAACACCGGGGAGCTGTTTTTT

v_call: TRBV2
j_call: TRBJ2-3
clone_size: -
cdr3_length: 14
d_call: TRBD2
cdr3_aa: CASSVAGSTDTQYF
cdr3_nt: TGTGCCAGCAGTGTAGCGGGAAGCACAGATACGCAGTATTTT

v_call: TRBV2
j_call: TRBJ1-5
clone_size: -
cdr3_length: 15
d_call: -
cdr3_aa: CASRSSGGDTQPQHF
cdr3_nt: TGTGCCAGCAGATCGTCCGGGGGAGACACTCAGCCCCAGCATTTT

v_call: TRBV7-6
j_call: TRBJ2-3
clone_size: -
cdr3_length: 14
d_call: -
cdr3_aa: CASSQRPSQDTQYF
cdr3_nt: TGTGCCAGCAGCCAACGTCCCTCCCAAGATACGCAGTATTTT

v_call: TRBV19
j_call: TRBJ2-7
clone_size: -
cdr3_length: 14
d_call: -
cdr3_aa: CASSPAGGSYEQYF
cdr3_nt: TGTGCCAGTAGTCCCGCAGGGGGGTCCTACGAGCAGTACTTC

v_call: TRBV7-9
j_call: TRBJ2-3
clone_size: -
cdr3_length: 17
d_call: TRBD2
cdr3_aa: CASSPSGLAGVRDTQYF
cdr3_nt: TGTGCCAGCAGCCCTAGCGGCCTAGCGGGAGTGAGAGATACGCAGTATTTT

v_call: TRBV5-5
j_call: TRBJ1-1
clone_size: -
cdr3_length: 14
d_call: -
cdr3_aa: CASSFYSQNTEAFF
cdr3_nt: TGTGCCAGCAGCTTCTACAGTCAGAACACTGAAGCTTTCTTT

v_call: TRBV9
j_call: TRBJ1-2
clone_size: -
cdr3_length: 15
d_call: -
cdr3_aa: CASSVDGGANYGYTF
cdr3_nt: TGTGCCAGCAGCGTAGATGGGGGAGCTAACTATGGCTACACCTTC

v_call: TRBV9
j_call: TRBJ2-2
clone_size: -
cdr3_length: 15
d_call: TRBD2
cdr3_aa: CASSDAGGSTGELFF
cdr3_nt: TGTGCCAGCAGCGACGCGGGCGGGAGTACCGGGGAGCTGTTTTTT

v_call: TRBV30
j_call: TRBJ1-3
clone_size: once
cdr3_length: 19
d_call: TRBD1
cdr3_aa: CAWSSVTGTGIHFGNTIYF
cdr3_nt: TGTGCCTGGAGCTCCGTAACCGGGACAGGGATCCATTTTGGAAACACCATATATTTT

v_call: TRBV29-1
j_call: TRBJ1-1
clone_size: -
cdr3_length: 11
d_call: -
cdr3_aa: CSMYGGTEAFF
cdr3_nt: TGCAGCATGTATGGGGGCACTGAAGCTTTCTTT

v_call: TRBV6-4
j_call: TRBJ2-5
clone_size: once
cdr3_length: 13
d_call: TRBD2
cdr3_aa: CASSDQRGETQYF
cdr3_nt: TGTGCCAGCAGTGATCAGCGGGGGGAGACCCAGTACTTC

v_call: TRBV3-1/TRBV3-2
j_call: TRBJ1-1
clone_size: -
cdr3_length: 16
d_call: -
cdr3_aa: CASSPWAAGSGTEAFF
cdr3_nt: TGTGCCAGCAGCCCATGGGCCGCGGGGTCGGGAACTGAAGCTTTCTTT

v_call: TRBV11-3
j_call: TRBJ1-2
clone_size: -
cdr3_length: 14
d_call: -
cdr3_aa: CASSLDPTDYGYTF
cdr3_nt: TGTGCCAGCAGCTTAGATCCCACAGACTATGGCTACACCTTC

v_call: TRBV7-2
j_call: TRBJ1-2
clone_size: -
cdr3_length: 15
d_call: -
cdr3_aa: CASTLGVRMGYGYTF
cdr3_nt: TGTGCCAGCACCCTAGGGGTTCGCATGGGCTATGGCTACACCTTC